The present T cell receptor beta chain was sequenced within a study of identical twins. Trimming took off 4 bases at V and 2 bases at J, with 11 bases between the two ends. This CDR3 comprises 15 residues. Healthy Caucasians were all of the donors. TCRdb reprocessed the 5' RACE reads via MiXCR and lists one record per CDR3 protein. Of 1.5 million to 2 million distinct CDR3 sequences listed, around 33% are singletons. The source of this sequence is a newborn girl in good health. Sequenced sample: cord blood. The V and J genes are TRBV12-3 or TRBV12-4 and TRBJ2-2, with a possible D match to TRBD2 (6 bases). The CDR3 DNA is TGTGCCAGCAGTTCTTGGACTACCAACACCGGGGAGCTGTTTTTT. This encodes CASSSWTTNTGELFF.